A single sample is the source of the 26 T cell receptor beta chains below, sequenced in a study of blood T cell repertoires in COVID-19. Sequencing used immunoSEQ multiplex PCR; TCRdb keeps in-frame clones, though not all of them. The sample has 150,000 or so clones, roughly 90% seen once; the top ten hold roughly a sixth. Sequenced: peripheral blood. Source of these receptors: a man in his sixties with active or convalescent COVID-19.

The chain recombines TRBV11-3 with TRBJ1-5; 7 nucleotides line up with TRBD1. Trimming took 1 base from V and 6 from J; bases not matched to a gene: 9. CDR3 length equals 16 residues. Germline V lookup: CDR1 SGHNT, CDR2 YENEEA. The CDR3 spells CASSLGTTGNTQPQHF. The CDR3 nucleotides are TGTGCCAGCAGCTTAGGGACGACAGGGAACACTCAGCCCCAGCATTTT.

This rearrangement joins TRBV3-1 (or the pseudogene TRBV3-2) to TRBJ1-6, with 8 bases fitting TRBD1. CDR1 is LGHDT, CDR2 YNNKEL, per germline (reference sequence). This CDR3 spans 16 amino acids. The junction had 10 bases not matched to a gene; V was cut back by 5 bases and J by 7 bases. Here the CDR3 DNA reads TGTGCCAGCAGCTACACAGGGGGGCTGCGGAATTCACCCCTCCACTTT. Translated: CASSYTGGLRNSPLHF.

This clone was counted a few times. The genes are TRBV7-9 and TRBJ2-7; 10 nucleotides agree with TRBD2. V lost 6 bases, J lost 1 base, and 12 bases stayed unmatched. The CDR3 has 17 residues. CDR1 and CDR2 from the germline V gene are SEHNR and FQNEAQ (reference sequence). The CDR3 spells CASRSPPSGRGSYEQYF. CDR3 in DNA: TGTGCCAGCAGATCCCCCCCGAGCGGGAGGGGGTCCTACGAGCAGTACTTC.

The chain joins TRBV5-4 to TRBJ2-4, with D possibly matching TRBD2 (5 bases). The CDR3 length is 15 residues. V was trimmed by 5 bases and J by 8 bases, leaving 20 bases between them. The germline gives CDR1 SGHNT, CDR2 YYREEE (reference sequence). The CDR3 DNA is TGTGCCAGCAGTACTATCGAGGGATCCCAAGACATTCAGTACTTC. Encoded protein: CASSTIEGSQDIQYF.

This clone was recorded only once. V and J are TRBV7-2 and TRBJ2-3; 13 bases are shared with TRBD2. The germline V gene has CDR1 SGHTA and CDR2 FQGNSA. The CDR3 sequence is 19 residues long. Trimming took 0 bases from V and 5 from J; bases not matched to a gene: 11. CDR3 bases: TGTGCCAGCAGCTTAGCGCCGGGACTAGCGGGACCTTATGGAGATACGCAGTATTTT. Protein product: CASSLAPGLAGPYGDTQYF.

This chain connects TRBV3-1 (or the pseudogene TRBV3-2) to TRBJ2-3; 11 bases map to TRBD2. The CDR3 is 17 residues long. Looked up from germline, CDR1 is LGHDT and CDR2 is YNNKEL (reference sequence). V gave up 0 bases and J gave up 2 bases; unmatched junction bases: 4. The CDR3 sequence is CASSQESSGGYTDTQYF. For the CDR3, the DNA is TGTGCCAGCAGCCAAGAGTCTAGCGGGGGGTACACAGATACGCAGTATTTT.

The chain recombines TRBV27 with TRBJ1-1, with a weak D call TRBD1 (5 bases). The CDR3 sequence is 16 residues long. The V gene lost 1 base and the J gene lost 2 bases, with 14 bases spanning the gap. Germline CDR1 and CDR2: MNHEY and SMNVEV (reference sequence). CDR3 amino acids: CASSLFGGKHNTEAFF. In DNA form, the CDR3 reads TGTGCCAGCAGTTTATTCGGGGGTAAACATAACACTGAAGCTTTCTTT.

This chain joins TRBV11-1 and TRBJ2-1; 7 nucleotides line up with TRBD2. CDR1 is SGHAT and CDR2 is FQDESV in the germline V gene (reference sequence). V lost 5 bases, J lost 7 bases, and 8 bases stayed unmatched. The CDR3 contains 14 residues. This chain's CDR3 is CASSTESGINEQFF. CDR3 nucleotide sequence: TGTGCCAGCAGCACGGAAAGCGGGATAAATGAGCAGTTCTTC.

The rearrangement joins TRBV7-2 to TRBJ2-3; D ambiguous. This CDR3 region has 14 residues. CDR1 and CDR2 (germline): SGHTA, FQGNSA. The germline V and J ends were trimmed by 2 bases and 6 bases, with 12 bases remaining between them. CDR3 DNA: TGTGCCAGCAGCTTAACGTCGACTGTGGATACGCAGTATTTT. It yields the protein CASSLTSTVDTQYF.

This chain connects TRBV10-3 to TRBJ1-2; tentatively, D is TRBD1 (6 bases). Trimming took off 4 bases at V and 2 bases at J, with 11 bases between the two ends. This CDR3 is 14 amino acids long. CDR1 is ENHRY, CDR2 SYGVKD, per germline. CDR3: CAISGGGRNYGYTF. For the CDR3, the DNA is TGTGCCATCAGTGGAGGGGGTAGAAACTATGGCTACACCTTC.

This chain connects TRBV3-1 (or the pseudogene TRBV3-2) to TRBJ2-2; 9 bases are a match to TRBD1. Trimming removed 4 bases from V and 4 bases from J; junction bases left unmatched: 10. The CDR3 spans 17 residues. Germline V gene data show CDR1 as LGHDT and CDR2 as YNNKEL (reference sequence). The CDR3 nucleotides are TGTGCCAGCAGCCGCCGGGGAACGACAGGGGGCACCGGGGAGCTGTTTTTT. Translation gives CASSRRGTTGGTGELFF.

This chain links TRBV9 with TRBJ1-3; possibly TRBD1 for D (6 bases). This CDR3 is 16 amino acids long. V was cut by 0 bases and J by 4 bases, with 14 bases left in between. Germline V gene lookup returns CDR1 SGDLS and CDR2 YYNGEE. Here the CDR3 reads CASSVVSGTSGNTIYF. DNA of the CDR3: TGTGCCAGCAGCGTAGTTTCCGGGACATCAGGAAACACCATATATTTT.

The V and J genes are TRBV6-4 and TRBJ2-2, with 10 nucleotides matching TRBD1. The ends lost 4 bases at V and 4 bases at J; junction bases unmatched: 6. The CDR3 contains 16 residues. CDR1 is MRHNA, CDR2 SNTAGT, per germline. CDR3 region: CASSVRGTGVTGELFF. In DNA, the CDR3 is TGTGCCAGCAGTGTAAGAGGGACAGGGGTCACCGGGGAGCTGTTTTTT.

The gene calls are TRBV10-3 and TRBJ2-3; 10 bases fit TRBD2. The germline V gene has CDR1 ENHRY and CDR2 SYGVKD. CDR3 length: 17 amino acids. Trimming took 4 bases from V and 4 from J; bases not matched to a gene: 11. In DNA, the CDR3 is TGTGCCATCAGTGGCGGTGTCCCGAGCGGGAGGGCAGATACGCAGTATTTT. It specifies CAISGGVPSGRADTQYF.

The chain recombines TRBV19 with TRBJ1-4; D gene uncertain. The CDR3 is 12 amino acids. CDR1 is LNHDA, CDR2 SQIVND, per germline (reference sequence). The V end lost 4 bases, the J end lost 7 bases, and 7 bases lay between the germline ends. CDR3 amino acids: CASSRRAEKLFF. DNA of the CDR3: TGTGCCAGTAGTAGGCGGGCTGAAAAACTGTTTTTT.

J is TRBJ2-3 and V is TRBV28, with D perhaps matching TRBD2 (5 bases). The germline V gene has CDR1 MDHEN and CDR2 SYDVKM. V lost 5 bases and J lost 0, with 15 bases in between. The CDR3 contains 16 residues. The CDR3 nucleotides read TGTGCCAGCAGTACCCCGCATGGAGGTAGCACAGATACGCAGTATTTT. Encoded protein: CASSTPHGGSTDTQYF.

This clone was picked up a small number of times. This chain links TRBV10-2 with TRBJ2-4; D is perhaps TRBD2 (5 bases). This CDR3 region has 14 residues. Germline loops: CDR1 WSHSY, CDR2 SAAADI. The ends were cut back, 3 bases at V and 5 bases at J, with 11 bases in the middle. CDR3 region: CASSELGSQNIQYF. As DNA, the CDR3 is TGCGCCAGCAGTGAACTAGGGTCCCAAAACATTCAGTACTTC.

The CDR3 region is CASSWASGRLNEQFF. CDR3 coding DNA: TGTGCCAGCAGCTGGGCTAGCGGGAGATTGAATGAGCAGTTCTTC. The gene calls are TRBV13 and TRBJ2-1; the match to TRBD2 covers 10 bases. Per the germline V gene, CDR1 is PRHDT and CDR2 is FYEKMQ (reference sequence). The CDR3 totals 15 residues. Losses at the gene ends were 4 bases for V and 7 bases for J; bases not matched to a gene: 7.

The genes are TRBV12-5 and TRBJ1-5; D remains ambiguous. Between the trimmed V and J ends, which lost 3 bases and 0 bases, there was a span of 9 bases. The CDR3 is made up of 15 amino acids. Germline assignment: CDR1 LGHNT and CDR2 FRNRAP. CDR3: CASGLAGNSNQPQHF. CDR3 in DNA: TGTGCTAGTGGTTTAGCCGGGAATAGCAATCAGCCCCAGCATTTT.

This clone was detected once. The CDR3, as DNA: TGCAGCGTTGAGTCGGGGTACTATGGCTACACCTTC. This encodes CSVESGYYGYTF. The J gene is TRBJ1-2, the V gene TRBV29-1; D not resolved. CDR1 and CDR2 (germline): SQVTM, ANQGSEA. Trimming stripped 3 bases from V and 3 bases from J, with 8 bases between. The length of the CDR3 is 12 residues. The complete variable domain, with remaining parts taken from reference TRBV29-1 and TRBJ1-2, reads SAVISQKPSRDICQRGTSLTIQCQVDSQVTMMFWYRQQPGQSLTLIATANQGSEATYESGFVIDKFPISRPNLTFSTLTVSNMSPEDSSIYLCSVESGYYGYTFGSGTRLTVV.

The rearrangement links TRBV2 to TRBJ1-5, with 8 bases lining up with TRBD1. This CDR3 comprises 15 residues. V lost 6 bases and J lost 4; bases outside the gene matches: 8. Germline assignment: CDR1 SNHLY and CDR2 FYNNEI. The CDR3 reads CASSEGQALNQPQHF. CDR3 DNA: TGTGCCAGCAGCGAGGGACAGGCCCTGAATCAGCCCCAGCATTTT.

The J gene is TRBJ1-4, the V gene TRBV29-1; TRBD1 aligns across 10 bases. V was clipped by 4 bases and J by 7 bases; unmatched bases: 6. The CDR3 sequence is 14 residues long. Germline V lookup: CDR1 SQVTM, CDR2 ANQGSEA. CDR3 in amino acids: CSVVGTGVSEKLFF. The CDR3, as DNA: TGCAGCGTTGTGGGGACAGGGGTTTCTGAAAAACTGTTTTTT. Using reference TRBV29-1 and TRBJ1-4 for the parts outside the CDR3, the full variable domain is SAVISQKPSRDICQRGTSLTIQCQVDSQVTMMFWYRQQPGQSLTLIATANQGSEATYESGFVIDKFPISRPNLTFSTLTVSNMSPEDSSIYLCSVVGTGVSEKLFFGSGTQLSVL.

A few counts support this clone. This chain joins TRBV11-1 and TRBJ1-1, with D tentatively TRBD1 (5 bases). The CDR3 sequence is 12 residues long. The V gene lost 0 bases and the J gene lost 10 bases, with 9 bases spanning the gap. CDR1 and CDR2 (germline): SGHAT, FQDESV (reference sequence). The CDR3 spells CASSLATQGAFF. The CDR3 DNA reads TGTGCCAGCAGCTTAGCGACGCAGGGAGCTTTCTTT.

The V gene is TRBV27, the J gene TRBJ1-6, with D perhaps TRBD1 (5 bases). V gave up 4 bases and J gave up 7 bases, with 14 bases separating them. The CDR3 runs 15 residues. Germline CDR1 is MNHEY and CDR2 is SMNVEV (reference sequence). CDR3 sequence: CASSSPAGPNSPLHF. As DNA, the CDR3 is TGTGCCAGCAGTTCCCCCGCAGGGCCAAATTCACCCCTCCACTTT.

CDR3 amino acids: CASKDNNSPLHF. CDR3 in DNA: TGTGCCAGTAAGGACAATAATTCACCCCTCCACTTT. The chain combines TRBV19 with TRBJ1-6, with D maybe TRBD1 (5 bases). Germline CDR1 and CDR2: LNHDA and SQIVND (reference sequence). The CDR3 has 12 residues. V lost 7 bases, J lost 5 bases, and 6 bases lay in between.

The chain uses TRBV28 and TRBJ1-2, with TRBD1 matching over 8 bases. The CDR3 spans 15 residues. Looked up from germline, CDR1 is MDHEN and CDR2 is SYDVKM. V trimming: 2 bases; J trimming: 3 bases; junction bases outside the gene matches: 5. The CDR3 sequence is CASSLRRGRHYGYTF. CDR3 DNA: TGTGCCAGCAGTTTACGCAGGGGGCGCCACTATGGCTACACCTTC.